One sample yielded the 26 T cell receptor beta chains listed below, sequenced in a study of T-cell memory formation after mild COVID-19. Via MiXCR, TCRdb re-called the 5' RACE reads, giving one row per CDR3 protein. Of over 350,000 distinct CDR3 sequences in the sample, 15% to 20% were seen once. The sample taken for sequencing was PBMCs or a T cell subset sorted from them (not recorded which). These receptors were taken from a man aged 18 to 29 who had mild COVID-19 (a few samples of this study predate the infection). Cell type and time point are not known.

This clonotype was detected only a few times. CDR3 in amino acids: CSATDSTGEQFF. CDR3 in DNA: TGCAGTGCGACGGACTCCACAGGGGAGCAGTTCTTC. The chain has TRBV20-1 and TRBJ2-1, with D possibly TRBD1 on 6 matching bases. V lost 6 bases to trimming and J lost 10 bases, with 16 bases between them. CDR1 is DFQATT and CDR2 is SNEGSKA in the germline V gene (reference sequence). The CDR3 totals 12 residues.

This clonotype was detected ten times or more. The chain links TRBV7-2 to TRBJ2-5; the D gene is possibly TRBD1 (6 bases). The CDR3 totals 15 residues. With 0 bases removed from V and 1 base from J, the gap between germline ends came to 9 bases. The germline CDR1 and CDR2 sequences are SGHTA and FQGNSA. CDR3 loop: CASSLAGAFQETQYF. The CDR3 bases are TGTGCCAGCAGCTTAGCGGGGGCCTTCCAAGAGACCCAGTACTTC.

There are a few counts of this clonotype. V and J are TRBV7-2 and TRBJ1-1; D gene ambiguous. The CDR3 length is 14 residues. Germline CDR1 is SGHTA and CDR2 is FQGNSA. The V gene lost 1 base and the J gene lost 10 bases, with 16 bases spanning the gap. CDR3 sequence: CASSLVGSPLVAFF. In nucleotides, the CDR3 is TGTGCCAGCAGCTTAGTGGGGTCCCCTTTGGTAGCTTTCTTT.

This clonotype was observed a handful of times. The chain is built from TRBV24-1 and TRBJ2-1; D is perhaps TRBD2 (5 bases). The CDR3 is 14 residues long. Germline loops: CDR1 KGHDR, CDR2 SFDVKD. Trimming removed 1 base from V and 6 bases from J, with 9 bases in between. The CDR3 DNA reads TGTGCCACCAGTGATTTACTAGTCAGCAATGAGCAGTTCTTC. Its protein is CATSDLLVSNEQFF.

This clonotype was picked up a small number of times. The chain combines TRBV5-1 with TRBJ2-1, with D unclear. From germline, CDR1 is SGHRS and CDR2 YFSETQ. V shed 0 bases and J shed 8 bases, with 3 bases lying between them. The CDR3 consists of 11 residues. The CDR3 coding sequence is TGCGCCAGCAGCTTGGACGATGAGCAGTTCTTC. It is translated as CASSLDDEQFF.

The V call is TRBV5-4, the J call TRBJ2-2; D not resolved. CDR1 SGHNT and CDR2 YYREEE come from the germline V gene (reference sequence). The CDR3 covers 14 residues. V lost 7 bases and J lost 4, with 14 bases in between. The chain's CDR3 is CASFGGVGTGELFF. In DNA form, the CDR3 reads TGTGCCAGCTTCGGCGGCGTCGGCACCGGGGAGCTGTTTTTT.

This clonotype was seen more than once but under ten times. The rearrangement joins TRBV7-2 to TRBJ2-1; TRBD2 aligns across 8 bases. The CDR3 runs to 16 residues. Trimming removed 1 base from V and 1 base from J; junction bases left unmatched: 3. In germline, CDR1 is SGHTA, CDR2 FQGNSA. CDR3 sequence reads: CASSLGSGVSYNEQFF. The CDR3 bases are TGTGCCAGCAGCTTAGGTAGCGGGGTGTCCTACAATGAGCAGTTCTTC.

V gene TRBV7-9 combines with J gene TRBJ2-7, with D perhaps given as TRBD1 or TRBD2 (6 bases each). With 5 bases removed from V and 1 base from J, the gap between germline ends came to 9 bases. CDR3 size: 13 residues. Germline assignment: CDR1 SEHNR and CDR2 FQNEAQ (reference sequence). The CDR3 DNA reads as TGTGCCAGCAGCGAAGGGGGGTCCTACGAGCAGTACGTC. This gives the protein CASSEGGSYEQYV.

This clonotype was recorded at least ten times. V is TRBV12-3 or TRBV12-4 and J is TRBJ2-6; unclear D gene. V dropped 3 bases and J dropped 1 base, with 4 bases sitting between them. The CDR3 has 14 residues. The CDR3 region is CASSLQSGANVLTF. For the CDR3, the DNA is TGTGCCAGCAGTTTGCAATCTGGGGCCAACGTCCTGACTTTC.

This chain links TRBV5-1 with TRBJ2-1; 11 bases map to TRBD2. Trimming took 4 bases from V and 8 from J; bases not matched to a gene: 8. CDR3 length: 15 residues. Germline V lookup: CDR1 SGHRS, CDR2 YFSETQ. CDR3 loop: CASSGNSGGADEQFF. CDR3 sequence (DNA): TGCGCCAGCAGCGGAAATAGCGGGGGGGCCGATGAGCAGTTCTTC.

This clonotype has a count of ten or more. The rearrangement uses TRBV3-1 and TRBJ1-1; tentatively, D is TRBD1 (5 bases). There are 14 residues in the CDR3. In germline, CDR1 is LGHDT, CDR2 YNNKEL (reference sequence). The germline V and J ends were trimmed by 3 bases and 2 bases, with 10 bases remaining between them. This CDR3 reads CASSQADRNTEAFF. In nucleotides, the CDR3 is TGTGCCAGCAGCCAGGCCGACAGAAACACTGAAGCTTTCTTT.

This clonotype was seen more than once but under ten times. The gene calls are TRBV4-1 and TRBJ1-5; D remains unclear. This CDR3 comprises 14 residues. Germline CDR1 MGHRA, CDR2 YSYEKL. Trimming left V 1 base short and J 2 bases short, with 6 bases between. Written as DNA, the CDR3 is TGCGCCAGCAGCCAAGCCGGGGGCAATCAGCCCCAGCATTTT. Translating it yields CASSQAGGNQPQHF.

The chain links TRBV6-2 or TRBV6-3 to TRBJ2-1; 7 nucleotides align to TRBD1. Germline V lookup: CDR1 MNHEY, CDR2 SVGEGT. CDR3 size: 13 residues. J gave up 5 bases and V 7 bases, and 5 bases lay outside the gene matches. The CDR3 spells CASTHRGNNEQFF. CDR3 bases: TGTGCCAGCACCCACAGGGGAAACAATGAGCAGTTCTTC.

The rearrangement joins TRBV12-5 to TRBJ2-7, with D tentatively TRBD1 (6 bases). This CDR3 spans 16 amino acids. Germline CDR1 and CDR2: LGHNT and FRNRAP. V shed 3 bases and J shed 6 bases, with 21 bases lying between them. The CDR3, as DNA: TGTGCTAGTGGTTTTACTACAGGGCGCCCCGTGTCCGAGCAGTACTTC. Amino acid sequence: CASGFTTGRPVSEQYF.

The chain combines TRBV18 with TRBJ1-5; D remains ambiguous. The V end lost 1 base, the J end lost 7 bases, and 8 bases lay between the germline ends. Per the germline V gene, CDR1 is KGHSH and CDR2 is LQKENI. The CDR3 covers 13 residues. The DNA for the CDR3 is TGTGCCAGCTCACCACTTGTTGAGCAGCCCCAGCATTTT. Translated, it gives CASSPLVEQPQHF.

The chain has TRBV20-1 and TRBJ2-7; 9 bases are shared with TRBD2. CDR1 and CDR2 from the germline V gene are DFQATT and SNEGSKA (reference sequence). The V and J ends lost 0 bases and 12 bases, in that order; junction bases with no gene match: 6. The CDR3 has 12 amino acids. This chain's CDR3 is CSARDRLAGLYV. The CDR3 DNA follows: TGCAGTGCTAGAGATCGGCTAGCGGGGTTGTACGTC.

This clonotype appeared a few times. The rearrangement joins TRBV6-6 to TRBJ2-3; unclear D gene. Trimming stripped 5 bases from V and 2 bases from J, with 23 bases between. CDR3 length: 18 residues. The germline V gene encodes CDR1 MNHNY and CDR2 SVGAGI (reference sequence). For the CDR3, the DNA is TGTGCCAGCAGTCCTATGGGGATCGGGCGGAGAAACACAGATACGCAGTATTTT. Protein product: CASSPMGIGRRNTDTQYF.

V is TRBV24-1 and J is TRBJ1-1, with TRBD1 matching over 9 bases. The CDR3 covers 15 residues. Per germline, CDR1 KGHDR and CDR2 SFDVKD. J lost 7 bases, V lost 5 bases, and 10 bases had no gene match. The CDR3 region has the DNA TGTGCCACCAGTGGGGCGGGACAGGGCGTTGATGAAGCTTTCTTT. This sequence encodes CATSGAGQGVDEAFF.

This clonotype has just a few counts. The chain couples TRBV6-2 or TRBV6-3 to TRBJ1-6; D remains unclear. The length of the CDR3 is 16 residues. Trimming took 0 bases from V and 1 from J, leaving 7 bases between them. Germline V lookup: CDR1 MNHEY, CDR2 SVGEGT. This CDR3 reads CASSYSPGSYNSPLHF. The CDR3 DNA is TGTGCCAGCAGTTACTCCCCGGGATCCTATAATTCACCCCTCCACTTT.

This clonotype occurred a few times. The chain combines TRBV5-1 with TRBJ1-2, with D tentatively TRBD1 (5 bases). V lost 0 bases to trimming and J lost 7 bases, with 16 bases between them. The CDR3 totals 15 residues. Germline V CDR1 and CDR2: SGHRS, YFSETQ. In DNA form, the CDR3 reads TGCGCCAGCAGCTTGGCCACCACATCGGGGGGTGGCTACACCTTC. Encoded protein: CASSLATTSGGGYTF.

The CDR3 spells CASSFGTTNEKLFF. CDR3 nucleotide sequence: TGTGCCAGCAGTTTCGGCACAACTAATGAAAAACTGTTTTTT. The chain uses TRBV27 and TRBJ1-4; the D is unclear. Trimming took 3 bases from V and 0 from J, leaving 5 bases between them. The germline V gene has CDR1 MNHEY and CDR2 SMNVEV (reference sequence). The CDR3 has 14 residues.

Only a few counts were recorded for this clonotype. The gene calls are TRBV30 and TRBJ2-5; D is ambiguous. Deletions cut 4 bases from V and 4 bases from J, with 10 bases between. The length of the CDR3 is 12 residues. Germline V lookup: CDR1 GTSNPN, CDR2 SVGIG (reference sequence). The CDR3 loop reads CAWTTGSETQYF. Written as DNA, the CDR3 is TGTGCCTGGACGACCGGGTCAGAGACCCAGTACTTC.

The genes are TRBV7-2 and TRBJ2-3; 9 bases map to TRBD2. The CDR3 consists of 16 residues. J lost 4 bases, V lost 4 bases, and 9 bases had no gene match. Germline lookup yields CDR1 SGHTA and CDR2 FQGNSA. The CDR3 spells CASSSSSGKWADTQYF. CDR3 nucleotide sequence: TGTGCCAGCAGCTCCTCTAGCGGGAAATGGGCAGATACGCAGTATTTT.

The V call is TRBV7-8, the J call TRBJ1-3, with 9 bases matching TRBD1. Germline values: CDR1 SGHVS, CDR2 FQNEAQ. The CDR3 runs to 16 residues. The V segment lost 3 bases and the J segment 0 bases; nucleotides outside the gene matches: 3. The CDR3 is CASSFGQGNSGNTIYF. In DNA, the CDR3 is TGTGCCAGCAGCTTCGGACAGGGGAACTCTGGAAACACCATATATTTT.

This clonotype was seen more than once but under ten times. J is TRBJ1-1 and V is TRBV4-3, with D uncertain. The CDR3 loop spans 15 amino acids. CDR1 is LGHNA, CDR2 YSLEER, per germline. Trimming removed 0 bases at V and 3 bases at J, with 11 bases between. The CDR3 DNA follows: TGCGCCAGCAGCCAAGAAAATTGGCTGGACACTGAAGCTTTCTTT. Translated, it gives CASSQENWLDTEAFF.

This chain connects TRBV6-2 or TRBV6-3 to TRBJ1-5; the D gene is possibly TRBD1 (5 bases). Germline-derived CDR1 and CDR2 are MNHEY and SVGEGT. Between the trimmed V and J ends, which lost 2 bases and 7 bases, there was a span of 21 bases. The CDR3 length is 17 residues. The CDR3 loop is CASSYQRLRGLWQPQHF. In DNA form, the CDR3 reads TGTGCCAGCAGTTACCAGCGTCTGAGGGGCTTGTGGCAGCCCCAGCATTTT.